The 31 T cell receptor beta chains given below trace back to one sample, sequenced in a study of blood T cell repertoires in COVID-19. Profiled with immunoSEQ multiplex PCR; TCRdb holds only in-frame clones, not every one. The sample lists tens of thousands of clones; approximately 80% were seen once. Sequenced: peripheral blood. These receptors originate from a human donor in a cohort sampled during active COVID-19.

This sequence joins TRBV6-4 and TRBJ1-4, with TRBD1 identical over 9 bases. V trimming: 3 bases; J trimming: 6 bases; junction bases outside the gene matches: 5. This CDR3 contains 15 residues. The germline V gene has CDR1 MRHNA and CDR2 SNTAGT. CDR3 sequence (DNA): TGTGCCAGCAGTGATTGGACAGGGGAAGATGAAAAACTGTTTTTT. This sequence encodes CASSDWTGEDEKLFF.

The chain couples TRBV16 to TRBJ2-7; 12 bases match TRBD2. This CDR3 region has 16 residues. The V segment lost 4 bases and the J segment 4 bases; nucleotides outside the gene matches: 8. Germline CDR1 reads KGHSY; CDR2 reads FQNENV. In DNA form, the CDR3 reads TGTGCCAGCAGCCCACAGCTAGCGGGAGGGCGTTACGAGCAGTACTTC. Translation: CASSPQLAGGRYEQYF.

This clone was recorded a few times. The same CDR3 arises from other DNA sequences in this sample as well. The chain has TRBV3-1 (or the pseudogene TRBV3-2) and TRBJ2-3, with TRBD2 matching over 11 bases. Germline V gene sequence: CDR1 LGHDT, CDR2 YNNKEL (reference sequence). The CDR3 sequence is 15 residues long. V shed 5 bases, J shed 3 bases, and the junction held 4 bases outside the gene matches. CDR3 loop: CASSYGLAGTDTQYF. CDR3 DNA: TGTGCCAGCAGCTACGGACTAGCGGGTACAGATACGCAGTATTTT.

V gene TRBV4-3 combines with J gene TRBJ1-1; a weak D match, TRBD1 (6 bases). Per the germline V gene, CDR1 is LGHNA and CDR2 is YSLEER. There are 14 residues in the CDR3. Trimming cost V 1 base and J 1 base, with 7 bases left between them. CDR3 DNA sequence: TGCGCCAGCAGCCAAGGGACAGCGAACACTGAAGCTTTCTTT. It specifies CASSQGTANTEAFF.

The chain joins TRBV5-4 to TRBJ2-5, with TRBD2 matching 14 bases. V dropped 5 bases and J dropped 3; count of bases not matched to a gene: 9. Germline V gives CDR1 SGHNT, CDR2 YYREEE (reference sequence). This CDR3 has 17 amino acids. The CDR3 sequence is CASSMGLAGVVEETQYF. The CDR3 bases are TGTGCCAGCAGTATGGGACTAGCGGGAGTCGTGGAAGAGACCCAGTACTTC.

The gene calls are TRBV3-1 (or the pseudogene TRBV3-2) and TRBJ1-6, with D unresolved. The germline V gene has CDR1 LGHDT and CDR2 YNNKEL (reference sequence). V was cut by 1 base and J by 8 bases, with 15 bases left in between. This CDR3 has 16 residues. The CDR3 sequence: CASSQGMVGRHSPLHF. In DNA, the CDR3 is TGTGCCAGCAGCCAAGGCATGGTAGGGAGGCATTCACCCCTCCACTTT.

CDR3 sequence reads: CASSPAAAGGADTQYF. CDR3 nucleotide sequence: TGCGCCAGCAGCCCGGCTGCAGCGGGGGGGGCAGATACGCAGTATTTT. This sequence joins TRBV5-1 and TRBJ2-3, with TRBD2 identical over 10 bases. Trimming cost V 4 bases and J 4 bases; bases outside gene matches: 9. Germline-derived CDR1 and CDR2 are SGHRS and YFSETQ. The CDR3 consists of 16 residues.

V usage is TRBV6-2 or TRBV6-3 and J usage is TRBJ1-5; 11 bases align to TRBD1. Germline CDR1 is MNHEY and CDR2 is SVGEGT. The J segment lost 7 bases and the V segment lost 2 bases, leaving 1 base of the junction unmatched. The CDR3 is made up of 14 amino acids. In nucleotides, the CDR3 is TGTGCCAGCAGTTACGGGACAGGGGGACAGCCCCAGCATTTT. The encoded protein is CASSYGTGGQPQHF.

This chain connects TRBV19 to TRBJ2-7; no clear D gene. Germline lookup yields CDR1 LNHDA and CDR2 SQIVND (reference sequence). The CDR3 extends over 13 amino acids. The germline V and J ends were trimmed by 6 bases and 0 bases, with 9 bases remaining between them. The CDR3 region has the DNA TGTGCCAGTAGCCTGGCCCCCTCCTACGAGCAGTACTTC. The encoded protein is CASSLAPSYEQYF. Together with reference TRBV19 and TRBJ2-7, the CDR3 gives the full variable domain: DGGITQSPKYLFRKEGQNVTLSCEQNLNHDAMYWYRQDPGQGLRLIYYSQIVNDFQKGDIAEGYSVSREKKESFPLTVTSAQKNPTAFYLCASSLAPSYEQYFGPGTRLTVT.

This rearrangement joins TRBV7-2 to TRBJ1-4; 11 bases are shared with TRBD1. With V trimmed by 5 bases and J by 4 bases, 6 bases remained unmatched. The CDR3 is made up of 16 amino acids. Germline V gene sequence: CDR1 SGHTA, CDR2 FQGNSA. The CDR3: CASSPGQGAYNEKLFF. In nucleotides, the CDR3 is TGTGCCAGCAGCCCCGGACAGGGGGCGTATAATGAAAAACTGTTTTTT.

The genes are TRBV27 and TRBJ2-2, with 7 bases fitting TRBD2. The CDR3 is 16 residues long. Germline-derived CDR1 and CDR2 are MNHEY and SMNVEV (reference sequence). With 5 bases clipped from V and 2 bases from J, the junction kept 8 bases outside the gene matches. The CDR3 DNA follows: TGTGCCAGCAGTCGCCCGACGGGGGGAAACACCGGGGAGCTGTTTTTT. It codes for CASSRPTGGNTGELFF.

The gene calls are TRBV27 and TRBJ1-1, with no clear D. V was shortened by 5 bases and J by 0 bases, with 7 bases between the two germline ends. Germline V CDR1 and CDR2: MNHEY, SMNVEV (reference sequence). The length of the CDR3 is 13 residues. Here the CDR3 reads CASSLDLNTEAFF. Written as DNA, the CDR3 is TGTGCCAGCAGTCTAGACTTGAACACTGAAGCTTTCTTT.

This clone occurred a few times. The gene calls are TRBV19 and TRBJ2-7; 7 nucleotides agree with TRBD1. Germline CDR1 and CDR2: LNHDA and SQIVND (reference sequence). V lost 5 bases, J lost 2 bases, and 9 bases stayed unmatched. This CDR3 contains 15 residues. CDR3 residues: CASSAAGGKAYEQYF. The CDR3 region has the DNA TGTGCCAGTAGTGCAGCAGGGGGAAAGGCCTACGAGCAGTACTTC. The full variable domain, in which reference TRBV19 and TRBJ2-7 provide the parts outside the CDR3, is DGGITQSPKYLFRKEGQNVTLSCEQNLNHDAMYWYRQDPGQGLRLIYYSQIVNDFQKGDIAEGYSVSREKKESFPLTVTSAQKNPTAFYLCASSAAGGKAYEQYFGPGTRLTVT.

The DNA for the CDR3 is TGTGCCAGCAGCCAGGGACTGAACACCGGGGAGCTGTTTTTT. Residues: CASSQGLNTGELFF. The V gene is TRBV7-2, the J gene TRBJ2-2, with D perhaps TRBD2 (6 bases). The V and J ends lost 5 bases and 1 base respectively, with 8 bases between them. Germline CDR1 reads SGHTA; CDR2 reads FQGNSA. CDR3 size: 14 residues.

The chain employs TRBV2 and TRBJ2-6; the match to TRBD1 covers 7 bases. The CDR3 is 17 residues long. V lost 3 bases, J lost 0 bases, and 5 bases stayed unmatched. Germline CDR1 and CDR2: SNHLY and FYNNEI. CDR3 region: CASSDSRDSSGANVLTF. The CDR3 coding sequence is TGTGCCAGCAGTGATTCCCGGGACAGCTCTGGGGCCAACGTCCTGACTTTC.

The V gene is TRBV19, the J gene TRBJ2-7; 7 nucleotides align to TRBD1. The CDR3 totals 16 residues. CDR1 is LNHDA, CDR2 SQIVND, per germline (reference sequence). Germline trimming cut 5 bases from V and 2 bases from J; bases unmatched to any gene: 12. CDR3 DNA sequence: TGTGCCAGTAGTTACCGGGACAGTAATTACCCCTACGAGCAGTACTTC. This encodes CASSYRDSNYPYEQYF.

The V call is TRBV18, the J call TRBJ2-1, with D possibly matching TRBD2 (6 bases). The CDR3 is 13 amino acids. The V and J ends lost 1 base and 10 bases respectively, with 11 bases between them. Germline V gene data show CDR1 as KGHSH and CDR2 as LQKENI. CDR3 protein: CASSPRLELEQFF. The CDR3 DNA reads TGTGCCAGCTCACCACGACTAGAGTTGGAGCAGTTCTTC.

The V gene is TRBV7-9, the J gene TRBJ2-1; TRBD2 matches at 11 bases. The CDR3 sequence is 17 residues long. CDR1 is SEHNR, CDR2 FQNEAQ, per germline (reference sequence). V was clipped by 5 bases and J by 5 bases; unmatched bases: 11. CDR3 in DNA: TGTGCCAGCAGCCATGGCCTGACTAGCGGGGATAACAATGAGCAGTTCTTC. Translation gives CASSHGLTSGDNNEQFF. The entire variable domain, with the rest obtained from reference TRBV7-9 and TRBJ2-1, is as follows: DTGVSQNPRHKITKRGQNVTFRCDPISEHNRLYWYRQTLGQGPEFLTYFQNEAQLEKSRLLSDRFSAERPKGSFSTLEIQRTEQGDSAMYLCASSHGLTSGDNNEQFFGPGTRLTVL.

The chain employs TRBV11-2 and TRBJ2-2, with TRBD1 matching over 8 bases. This CDR3 has 17 amino acids. The germline V gene has CDR1 SGHAT and CDR2 FQNNGV. The trim removed 2 bases at V and 2 bases at J, leaving 7 bases unmatched. The CDR3 loop reads CASSLSNTGGNTGELFF. The DNA of the CDR3 is TGTGCCAGCAGCTTATCCAACACAGGGGGTAACACCGGGGAGCTGTTTTTT.

The chain combines TRBV6-5 with TRBJ1-5; D ambiguous. The V gene lost 4 bases and the J gene lost 6 bases, with 13 bases spanning the gap. Germline V gene lookup returns CDR1 MNHEY and CDR2 SVGAGI. This CDR3 spans 14 amino acids. This CDR3 is CASSLGQEGQPQHF. The DNA of the CDR3 is TGTGCCAGCAGTTTAGGGCAGGAGGGTCAGCCCCAGCATTTT.

This chain joins TRBV19 and TRBJ1-1; D ambiguous. The germline V gene encodes CDR1 LNHDA and CDR2 SQIVND (reference sequence). V was trimmed by 9 bases and J by 0 bases, leaving 17 bases between them. The CDR3 has 15 amino acids. The CDR3 region is CASRDFLLMNTEAFF. CDR3 bases: TGTGCCAGCCGGGATTTTTTACTCATGAACACTGAAGCTTTCTTT.

The chain is built from TRBV7-9 and TRBJ2-1; D is undetermined. V gave up 4 bases and J gave up 10 bases, with 8 bases separating them. CDR3 length: 11 residues. Germline V CDR1 and CDR2: SEHNR, FQNEAQ (reference sequence). CDR3 amino acids: CASSSRLEQFF. The CDR3 DNA sequence: TGTGCCAGCAGCTCCCGTTTAGAGCAGTTCTTC.

The chain joins TRBV27 to TRBJ1-5; D may be TRBD1 (5 bases). V was trimmed by 10 bases and J by 8 bases, leaving 15 bases between them. CDR3 size: 12 residues. CDR1 is MNHEY, CDR2 SMNVEV, per germline (reference sequence). Here the CDR3 DNA reads TGTGCCACTAGGGGCGTAGGGGAGCCCCAGCATTTT. It encodes CATRGVGEPQHF.

The chain employs TRBV7-2 and TRBJ1-2, with D possibly TRBD1 on 5 matching bases. This CDR3 is 14 amino acids long. Germline lookup yields CDR1 SGHTA and CDR2 FQGNSA. V was clipped by 1 base and J by 5 bases, with 11 bases between them. As DNA, the CDR3 is TGTGCCAGCAGCTTAGAGCAGGGAGGGTATGGCTACACCTTC. Translation gives CASSLEQGGYGYTF.

Worth noting for this clone: At one of its ends the junction is not consistent with the germline gene, which may arise from a read error. V and J are TRBV5-8 and TRBJ1-2, with D perhaps TRBD1 (5 bases). Germline V gene lookup returns CDR1 SGHTS and CDR2 YDEGEE. The CDR3 runs 15 residues. The CDR3 DNA reads as TGTGCCAGCGGCTTTGGGGCATTAAAGGAGTATGGCTACACCTTC. Residues: CASGFGALKEYGYTF.

The CDR3 DNA reads as TGTGCCAGCAGCTCTAGGACAGGGGTGGACACCGGGGAGCTGTTTTTT. It is translated as CASSSRTGVDTGELFF. The genes are TRBV5-4 and TRBJ2-2; 9 bases map to TRBD1. Germline V gene data show CDR1 as SGHNT and CDR2 as YYREEE (reference sequence). V lost 3 bases, J lost 3 bases, and 6 bases stayed unmatched. This CDR3 is built from 16 residues.

This clone was found a few times. The gene calls are TRBV4-1 and TRBJ2-7; perhaps TRBD1 as D (5 bases). Germline V gene data show CDR1 as MGHRA and CDR2 as YSYEKL. V was cut by 3 bases and J by 0 bases, with 6 bases left in between. This CDR3 is built from 13 residues. The DNA of the CDR3 is TGCGCCAGCAGCCACGACAGCTCCTACGAGCAGTACTTC. Translation: CASSHDSSYEQYF.

The chain recombines TRBV19 with TRBJ2-1, with 7 bases identical to TRBD1. V lost 6 bases and J lost 6; bases outside the gene matches: 8. Germline lookup yields CDR1 LNHDA and CDR2 SQIVND (reference sequence). The CDR3 loop spans 14 amino acids. The CDR3 sequence is CASRPTGQLNEQFF. DNA for the CDR3: TGTGCCAGTAGGCCTACGGGACAGCTCAATGAGCAGTTCTTC. The variable domain in full, completed from reference TRBV19 and TRBJ2-1, reads DGGITQSPKYLFRKEGQNVTLSCEQNLNHDAMYWYRQDPGQGLRLIYYSQIVNDFQKGDIAEGYSVSREKKESFPLTVTSAQKNPTAFYLCASRPTGQLNEQFFGPGTRLTVL.

The genes are TRBV6-5 and TRBJ1-5; 8 bases align to TRBD1. The germline CDR1 and CDR2 sequences are MNHEY and SVGAGI. Germline trimming cut 6 bases from V and 7 bases from J; bases unmatched to any gene: 5. This CDR3 region has 13 residues. The CDR3: CASSPGQGQPQHF. The CDR3 nucleotides read TGTGCCAGCAGCCCCGGACAGGGACAGCCCCAGCATTTT.

The chain is built from TRBV4-1 and TRBJ2-2, with 8 bases fitting TRBD2. Trimming at V came to 1 base and at J to 5 bases, leaving 9 bases not matched to a gene. The CDR3 runs to 17 residues. CDR1 is MGHRA and CDR2 is YSYEKL in the germline V gene. CDR3 sequence reads: CASSQVSGVLGTGELFF. The DNA of the CDR3 is TGCGCCAGCAGCCAAGTTAGCGGGGTATTGGGGACCGGGGAGCTGTTTTTT.

This clone has a handful of counts. For the CDR3, the DNA is TGTGCCAGCAGCGGAGGTCGGGGGGCTGGGAACACTGAAGCTTTCTTT. Its translation is CASSGGRGAGNTEAFF. The chain has TRBV5-4 and TRBJ1-1, with D perhaps TRBD1 (6 bases). Looked up from germline, CDR1 is SGHNT and CDR2 is YYREEE (reference sequence). V was shortened by 4 bases and J by 1 base, with 17 bases between the two germline ends. The CDR3 is 16 amino acids.